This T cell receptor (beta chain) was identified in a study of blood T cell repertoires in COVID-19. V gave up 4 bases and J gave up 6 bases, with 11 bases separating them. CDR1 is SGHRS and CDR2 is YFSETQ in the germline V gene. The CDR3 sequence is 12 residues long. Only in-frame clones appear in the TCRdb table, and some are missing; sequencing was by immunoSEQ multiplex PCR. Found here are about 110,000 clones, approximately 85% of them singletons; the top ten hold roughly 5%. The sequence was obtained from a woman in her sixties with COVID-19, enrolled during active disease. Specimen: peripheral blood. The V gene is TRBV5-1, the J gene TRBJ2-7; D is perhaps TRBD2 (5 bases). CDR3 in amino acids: CASSLAGGEQYF. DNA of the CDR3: TGCGCCAGCAGCCTAGCCGGCGGCGAGCAGTACTTC.